This TCR beta chain was captured by sequencing in a study of T-cell memory formation after mild COVID-19. Study results and caveats: Clones which contracted sat mainly in CM and EM if CD4+, and in EMRA if CD8+. The SARS-CoV-2 specificity of second-wave clones reaching peak at day 37 remained unverified. Several responding clones turned up in pre-infection memory, indicating that cross-reactive memory may have taken part.

For this clonotype: Its antigen is unidentified.

Trimming removed 4 bases from V and 5 bases from J; junction bases left unmatched: 8. The CDR3 loop spans 15 amino acids. Germline V lookup: CDR1 LNHDA, CDR2 SQIVND (reference sequence). From the 5' RACE reads, TCRdb called clonotypes with MiXCR, one entry per CDR3 protein. The table has fewer than 250,000 distinct CDR3 sequences, 15% seen once. This chain connects TRBV19 to TRBJ2-5; TRBD1 agrees at 9 bases. The TCR originated in an adult woman who had mild COVID-19 (a few samples of this study predate the infection). Cell type and time point are not known. The source material was PBMCs or a T cell subset sorted from them (not recorded which). The CDR3 region is CASSNRDRVGETQYF. As DNA, the CDR3 is TGTGCCAGTAGTAACCGGGACAGGGTTGGGGAGACCCAGTACTTC.